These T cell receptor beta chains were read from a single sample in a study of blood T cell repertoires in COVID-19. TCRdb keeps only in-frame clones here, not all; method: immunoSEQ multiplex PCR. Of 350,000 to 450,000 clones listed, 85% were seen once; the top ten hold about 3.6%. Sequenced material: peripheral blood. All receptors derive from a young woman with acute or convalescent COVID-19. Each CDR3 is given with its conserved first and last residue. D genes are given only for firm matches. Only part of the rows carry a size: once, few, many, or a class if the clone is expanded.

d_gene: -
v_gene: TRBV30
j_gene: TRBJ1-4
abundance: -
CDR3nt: TGTGCCTGGAGTGTAAGGGGGTATCGTGAAAAACTGTTTTTT
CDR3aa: CAWSVRGYREKLFF

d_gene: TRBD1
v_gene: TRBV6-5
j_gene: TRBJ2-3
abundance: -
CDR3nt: TGTGCCAGCAGTTACAACAGGGGGCTCTCAGATACGCAGTATTTT
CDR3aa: CASSYNRGLSDTQYF

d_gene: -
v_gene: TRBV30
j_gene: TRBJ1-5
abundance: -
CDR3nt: TGTGCCTGGAGCCCAGATAGCAATCAGCCCCAGCATTTT
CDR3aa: CAWSPDSNQPQHF

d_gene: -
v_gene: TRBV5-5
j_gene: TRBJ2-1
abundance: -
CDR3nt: TGTGCCAGCAGCTTTTCTGGCGAGCGGGTCACCTACAATGAGCAGTTCTTC
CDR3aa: CASSFSGERVTYNEQFF

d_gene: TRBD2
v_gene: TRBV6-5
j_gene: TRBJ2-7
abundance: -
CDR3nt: TGTGCCAGCACCCCAGTTGGGGGGGCCTACGAGCAGTACTTC
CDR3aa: CASTPVGGAYEQYF

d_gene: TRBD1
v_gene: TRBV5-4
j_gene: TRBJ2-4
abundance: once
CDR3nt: TGTGCCAGCAGCTTGAGACAGGGTGACCAAAACATTCAGTACTTC
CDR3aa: CASSLRQGDQNIQYF

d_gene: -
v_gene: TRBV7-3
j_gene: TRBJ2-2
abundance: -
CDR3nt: TGTGCCAGCAGCCCTCGGGTCACCGGGGAGCTGTTTTTT
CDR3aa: CASSPRVTGELFF

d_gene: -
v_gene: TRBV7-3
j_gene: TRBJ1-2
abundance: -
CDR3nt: TGTGCCAGCAGCCCCCGGGACATAGGAGGCTACACCTTC
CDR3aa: CASSPRDIGGYTF

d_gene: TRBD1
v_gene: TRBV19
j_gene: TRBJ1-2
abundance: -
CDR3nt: TGTGCCAGCCTCGGGACAGGGGCCTATGGCTACACCTTC
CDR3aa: CASLGTGAYGYTF

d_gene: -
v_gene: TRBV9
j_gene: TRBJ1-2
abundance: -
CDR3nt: TGTGCCAGCAGCTCATCACCCCACGGGGAAAGGGCCGACTATGGCTACACCTTC
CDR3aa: CASSSSPHGERADYGYTF

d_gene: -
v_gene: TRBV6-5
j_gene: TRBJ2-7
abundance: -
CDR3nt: TGTGCCAGCAGTTACTCGGAGGGAGAGACGTTCGAGCAGTACTTC
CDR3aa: CASSYSEGETFEQYF

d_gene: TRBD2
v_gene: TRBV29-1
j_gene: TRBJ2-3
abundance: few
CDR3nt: TGCAGCGTTTTGGTAGCGGGGGGCCGATCCACAGATACGCAGTATTTT
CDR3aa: CSVLVAGGRSTDTQYF

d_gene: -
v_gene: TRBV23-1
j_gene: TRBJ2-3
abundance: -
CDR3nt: TGCGCCAGCAGGAGGGTAGTGGCAGATACGCAGTATTTT
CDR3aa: CASRRVVADTQYF

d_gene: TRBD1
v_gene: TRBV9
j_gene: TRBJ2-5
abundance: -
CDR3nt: TGTGCCAGCAGCTCGGGACAGGGGACTCAAGAGACCCAGTACTTC
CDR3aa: CASSSGQGTQETQYF

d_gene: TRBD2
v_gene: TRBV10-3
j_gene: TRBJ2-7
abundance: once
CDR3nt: TGTGCCATCAGGAGCGGGGACTCCTACGAGCAGTACTTC
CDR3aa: CAIRSGDSYEQYF

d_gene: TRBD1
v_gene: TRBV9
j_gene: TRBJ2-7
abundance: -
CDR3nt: TGTGCCAGCAGCCCCGGGGGACAGGGTGGCTACGAGCAGTACTTC
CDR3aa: CASSPGGQGGYEQYF

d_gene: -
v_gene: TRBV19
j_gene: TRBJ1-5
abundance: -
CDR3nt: TGTGCCAGTAGTATAGCGGGGGTCGACAATCAGCCCCAGCATTTT
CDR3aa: CASSIAGVDNQPQHF

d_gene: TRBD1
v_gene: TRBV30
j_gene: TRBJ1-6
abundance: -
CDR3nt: TGTGCCTGGAGTGAGGGGACAGATAATTCACCCCTCCACTTT
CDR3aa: CAWSEGTDNSPLHF

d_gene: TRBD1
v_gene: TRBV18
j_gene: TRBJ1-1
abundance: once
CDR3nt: TGTGCCAGCTCACCGTTGGCGCCCGGGACAGACACTGAAGCTTTCTTT
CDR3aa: CASSPLAPGTDTEAFF

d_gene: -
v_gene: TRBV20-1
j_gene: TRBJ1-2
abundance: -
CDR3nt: TGCAGGGGAGGGAACGACTATGGCTACACCTTC
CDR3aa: CRGGNDYGYTF

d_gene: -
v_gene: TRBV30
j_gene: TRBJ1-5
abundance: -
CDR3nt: TGTGCCTGGGCAACAGGTTCTAGCAATCAGCCCCAGCATTTT
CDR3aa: CAWATGSSNQPQHF

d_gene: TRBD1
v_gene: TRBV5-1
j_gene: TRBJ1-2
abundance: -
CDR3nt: TGCGCCAGCAGCTTGGGGTCCTTACAGGGGGCCCCCTATGGCTACACCTTC
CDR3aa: CASSLGSLQGAPYGYTF